Each of the 2 T cell receptor beta chains below was sequenced from the same sample in a study of shared clonotypes between healthy human individuals. Sequenced by immunoSEQ multiplex PCR; TCRdb stores in-frame clones only, minus some. The sample holds hundreds of thousands of clones, under 95% seen once. CD45RO-negative cells were positively selected for CCR7, leaving out terminally differentiated effector memory CD45RA+ cells. Sequenced material: naive CD8+ T cells sorted from blood. All receptors derive from a man in his thirties or forties in good health.

This chain uses TRBV28 with TRBJ1-1; 11 nucleotides align to TRBD1. Germline CDR1 is MDHEN and CDR2 is SYDVKM. V was clipped by 1 base and J by 4 bases; unmatched bases: 2. This CDR3 spans 15 amino acids. The CDR3: CASSLSGTGGTEAFF. In DNA form, the CDR3 reads TGTGCCAGCAGTTTATCGGGGACAGGGGGCACTGAAGCTTTCTTT.

V is TRBV28 and J is TRBJ1-1; 10 nucleotides match TRBD1. The CDR3 runs 14 residues. Germline V gene data show CDR1 as MDHEN and CDR2 as SYDVKM. The junction had 3 bases not matched to a gene; V was cut back by 5 bases and J by 3 bases. CDR3 amino acids: CASSRQGAYTEAFF. Written as DNA, the CDR3 is TGTGCCAGCAGTCGACAGGGGGCATACACTGAAGCTTTCTTT. The entire variable domain, with the rest obtained from reference TRBV28 and TRBJ1-1, is as follows: DVKVTQSSRYLVKRTGEKVFLECVQDMDHENMFWYRQDPGLGLRLIYFSYDVKMKEKGDIPEGYSVSREKKERFSLILESASTNQTSMYLCASSRQGAYTEAFFGQGTRLTVV.